These 11 T cell receptor beta chains originate from one sample sequenced in a study of T cell changes during pregnancy in multiple sclerosis (dated by TCRdb to the late 2010s). Libraries were constructed by the immunoSEQ multiplex PCR assay. TCRdb's version of the immuneACCESS table is confined to in-frame rearrangements and falls short of the full clone set. An unresolved V gene accounts for under half of the shortfall where checked; the remainder is of unknown origin. For this sample the table gives 25,000 to 35,000 clones, of which about nine tenths were detected only once. The ten largest account for around 0.4% of the sample. The sample in question was CD4+ T cells from peripheral blood mononuclear cells, obtained in the second trimester of pregnancy. All receptors come from a female donor in good health, enrolled as a control in a pregnancy study.

The genes are TRBV7-9 and TRBJ2-6; 8 bases agree with TRBD1. With V trimmed by 5 bases and J by 2 bases, 2 bases remained unmatched. Germline V CDR1 and CDR2: SEHNR, FQNEAQ (reference sequence). The CDR3 covers 15 residues. The CDR3 nucleotides read TGTGCCAGCAGCCGACAGGGGACTGGGGCCAACGTCCTGACTTTC. Translation gives CASSRQGTGANVLTF.

The rearrangement uses TRBV18 and TRBJ1-4; a possible D gene is TRBD1 (6 bases). The CDR3 runs to 15 residues. The germline gives CDR1 KGHSH, CDR2 LQKENI. With 3 bases removed from V and 5 bases from J, the gap between germline ends came to 13 bases. The CDR3 bases are TGTGCCAGCTCACCCTACAGGGAAGAAAATGAAAAACTGTTTTTT. This codes for CASSPYREENEKLFF.

V and J are TRBV5-1 and TRBJ1-1; D is ambiguous. CDR1 and CDR2 (germline): SGHRS, YFSETQ. Trimming removed 4 bases at V and 1 base at J, with 11 bases between. CDR3 length equals 14 residues. The CDR3 sequence: CASSPSSGNTEAFF. CDR3 DNA sequence: TGCGCCAGCAGCCCTAGCTCGGGGAACACTGAAGCTTTCTTT.

The chain is built from TRBV10-2 and TRBJ1-5; no firm D call. Germline values: CDR1 WSHSY, CDR2 SAAADI. CDR3 length: 13 residues. Trimming took 4 bases from V and 2 from J, leaving 6 bases between them. The CDR3 spells CASSGSGNQPQHF. The CDR3 bases are TGCGCCAGCAGTGGATCGGGCAATCAGCCCCAGCATTTT.

The V gene is TRBV5-4, the J gene TRBJ2-1; 11 bases are a match to TRBD2. This CDR3 comprises 16 residues. The germline CDR1 and CDR2 sequences are SGHNT and YYREEE (reference sequence). After removal of 5 bases from V and 3 bases from J, the junction contained 7 bases not matched to a gene. In nucleotides, the CDR3 is TGTGCCAGCAGGGAACTAGCGGGAGTTGTCTACAATGAGCAGTTCTTC. This gives the protein CASRELAGVVYNEQFF.

This clone showed up just a few times. V is TRBV6-6 and J is TRBJ1-1, with a possible D match to TRBD1 (6 bases). The CDR3 is 15 residues long. The ends were cut back, 7 bases at V and 0 bases at J, with 15 bases in the middle. Germline CDR1 is MNHNY and CDR2 is SVGAGI (reference sequence). CDR3 amino acids: CASIPFGGLNTEAFF. CDR3 nucleotides: TGTGCCAGCATCCCCTTCGGGGGGCTGAACACTGAAGCTTTCTTT.

This chain joins TRBV29-1 and TRBJ2-2; 7 bases align to TRBD2. V trimming: 0 bases; J trimming: 4 bases; junction bases outside the gene matches: 5. This CDR3 comprises 15 residues. The germline V gene encodes CDR1 SQVTM and CDR2 ANQGSEA. This chain's CDR3 is CSVEEGREGTGELFF. The CDR3 nucleotides read TGCAGCGTTGAAGAAGGCAGGGAGGGCACCGGGGAGCTGTTTTTT.

The genes are TRBV7-2 and TRBJ2-1; tentative D call: TRBD2 (5 bases). The CDR3 loop spans 15 amino acids. CDR1 is SGHTA and CDR2 is FQGNSA in the germline V gene. Trimming left V 7 bases short and J 6 bases short, with 19 bases between. The CDR3 region has the DNA TGTGCCAGCAATTGGCGGGCCGGCCCTCCCAATGAGCAGTTCTTC. Its protein product is CASNWRAGPPNEQFF.

The chain couples TRBV4-2 to TRBJ1-3, with D uncertain. The CDR3 has 16 amino acids. Germline values: CDR1 LGHNA, CDR2 YNFKEQ. V shed 0 bases and J shed 0 bases, with 9 bases lying between them. The CDR3 region is CASSQDKIVSGNTIYF. The CDR3 DNA follows: TGTGCCAGCAGCCAAGATAAAATCGTCTCTGGAAACACCATATATTTT.

In this sample, this clone turned up a few times. CDR3 DNA sequence: TGTGCCAGCAGCGCCCACCTCAGGAACACTGAAGCTTTCTTT. It codes for CASSAHLRNTEAFF. The V call is TRBV9, the J call TRBJ1-1; D unclear. This CDR3 region has 14 residues. The V gene's germline CDR1 is SGDLS and CDR2 YYNGEE. The germline V and J ends were trimmed by 3 bases and 1 base, with 10 bases remaining between them.

In this sample, this clone turned up once. V usage is TRBV7-2 and J usage is TRBJ1-2, with D possibly matching TRBD1 (6 bases). CDR3 length: 13 amino acids. The germline V gene has CDR1 SGHTA and CDR2 FQGNSA. Trimming shortened V by 5 bases and J by 4 bases, and 11 bases separated the two germline ends. CDR3 region: CASSPQGVYGYTF. The CDR3 coding sequence is TGTGCCAGCAGCCCACAGGGCGTCTATGGCTACACCTTC.